What follows are 22 T cell receptor beta chains derived from one specimen sequenced in a study of blood T cell repertoires in COVID-19. The protocol was immunoSEQ multiplex PCR, while the TCRdb copy is restricted to in-frame clones and leaves out a portion. The table lists roughly 400,000 clones, around 87% of them singletons. The specimen sequenced was PBMCs or T cells enriched from blood (not recorded which). The receptors here all came from a woman between 50 and 59 years old who had recovered from COVID-19.

The chain is built from TRBV5-6 and TRBJ1-2; D is unclear. Germline loops: CDR1 SGHDT, CDR2 YYEEEE. This CDR3 region has 14 residues. V lost 4 bases and J lost 6, with 16 bases in between. The CDR3 DNA is TGTGCCAGCAGCCCACCACGGGTTTCGGATGGCTACACCTTC. Translated: CASSPPRVSDGYTF. The entire variable domain, with the rest obtained from reference TRBV5-6 and TRBJ1-2, is as follows: DAGVTQSPTHLIKTRGQQVTLRCSPKSGHDTVSWYQQALGQGPQFIFQYYEEEERQRGNFPDRFSGHQFPNYSSELNVNALLLGDSALYLCASSPPRVSDGYTFGSGTRLTVV.

V usage is TRBV30 and J usage is TRBJ1-1; TRBD1 is a possible D gene (5 bases). Per the germline V gene, CDR1 is GTSNPN and CDR2 is SVGIG (reference sequence). This CDR3 spans 14 amino acids. Deletions cut 4 bases from V and 0 bases from J, with 12 bases between. Here the CDR3 reads CAWNPTGLNTEAFF. DNA for the CDR3: TGTGCCTGGAACCCTACAGGCTTGAACACTGAAGCTTTCTTT.

Turning to this clone: The same CDR3 also results from other DNA sequences found in this sample. The chain combines TRBV4-1 with TRBJ2-6, with D possibly matching TRBD1 (5 bases). The CDR3 loop spans 15 amino acids. Germline CDR1 is MGHRA and CDR2 is YSYEKL. V dropped 0 bases and J dropped 3 bases, with 6 bases sitting between them. CDR3 sequence reads: CASSQDRGGANVLTF. The CDR3 DNA is TGCGCCAGCAGCCAAGATAGGGGTGGGGCCAACGTCCTGACTTTC.

The rearrangement uses TRBV3-1 (or the pseudogene TRBV3-2) and TRBJ1-5; no clear D gene. Germline-derived CDR1 and CDR2 are LGHDT and YNNKEL (reference sequence). Trimming shortened V by 1 base and J by 0 bases, and 4 bases separated the two germline ends. The CDR3 totals 14 residues. The CDR3 sequence is CASSQVNSNQPQHF. The DNA of the CDR3 is TGTGCCAGCAGCCAAGTAAATAGCAATCAGCCCCAGCATTTT.

This chain uses TRBV7-2 with TRBJ1-2; 12 bases are shared with TRBD1. V gave up 5 bases and J gave up 4 bases; unmatched junction bases: 5. Germline values: CDR1 SGHTA, CDR2 FQGNSA. This CDR3 region has 15 residues. The CDR3 sequence: CASSPGTGGGYGYTF. DNA of the CDR3: TGTGCCAGCAGCCCGGGGACAGGGGGCGGCTATGGCTACACCTTC.

This clone was seen a handful of times. This rearrangement joins TRBV27 to TRBJ2-7; 8 positions agree with TRBD2. Trimming at V came to 4 bases and at J to 3 bases, leaving 8 bases not matched to a gene. The CDR3 has 15 amino acids. Germline CDR1 reads MNHEY; CDR2 reads SMNVEV (reference sequence). The CDR3 sequence is CASSSRGGTNYEQYF. For the CDR3, the DNA is TGTGCCAGCAGTTCCCGCGGGGGGACCAACTACGAGCAGTACTTC.

The gene calls are TRBV4-2 and TRBJ1-2, with D maybe TRBD1 (5 bases). Germline assignment: CDR1 LGHNA and CDR2 YNFKEQ. This CDR3 has 15 amino acids. V lost 5 bases, J lost 0 bases, and 13 bases lay in between. The CDR3 DNA follows: TGTGCCAGCAGCGCGCAGGGTTATACTAACTATGGCTACACCTTC. Protein sequence: CASSAQGYTNYGYTF.

The J gene is TRBJ1-6, the V gene TRBV27; a possible D gene is TRBD1 (6 bases). The germline V gene encodes CDR1 MNHEY and CDR2 SMNVEV (reference sequence). V was pared by 8 bases and J by 7 bases, with 9 bases between. The CDR3 totals 12 residues. The CDR3 loop reads CASRDTNSPLHF. The CDR3 DNA is TGTGCCAGCCGGGACACCAATTCACCCCTCCACTTT.

The chain uses TRBV7-2 and TRBJ1-5; D remains ambiguous. The CDR3 totals 13 residues. The V gene's germline CDR1 is SGHTA and CDR2 FQGNSA. V dropped 1 base and J dropped 5 bases, with 6 bases sitting between them. The CDR3, as DNA: TGTGCCAGCAGCTTAGTGGAGGATCAGCCCCAGCATTTT. It codes for CASSLVEDQPQHF.

The V and J genes are TRBV11-2 and TRBJ1-1, with D uncertain. CDR1 and CDR2 from the germline V gene are SGHAT and FQNNGV. With 2 bases removed from V and 3 bases from J, the gap between germline ends came to 4 bases. There are 12 residues in the CDR3. The CDR3: CASSLTYTEAFF. The CDR3, as DNA: TGTGCCAGCAGCTTAACTTACACTGAAGCTTTCTTT.

The rearrangement joins TRBV7-9 to TRBJ2-7; possible D gene TRBD1, 6 bases. The CDR3 is 15 amino acids. V was trimmed by 5 bases and J by 5 bases, leaving 19 bases between them. The germline V gene encodes CDR1 SEHNR and CDR2 FQNEAQ (reference sequence). CDR3 loop: CASSTTGSGVDEQYF. CDR3 nucleotides: TGTGCCAGCAGCACCACAGGGTCCGGTGTAGACGAGCAGTACTTC.

The rearrangement joins TRBV29-1 to TRBJ2-5; tentatively, D is TRBD1 (6 bases). The CDR3 contains 14 residues. The germline gives CDR1 SQVTM, CDR2 ANQGSEA. Trimming stripped 2 bases from V and 5 bases from J, with 15 bases between. CDR3 coding DNA: TGCAGCGTTGAATTATCAGGGGTCCGGGAGACCCAGTACTTC. Protein sequence: CSVELSGVRETQYF.

This clone has a single count. The rearrangement joins TRBV27 to TRBJ2-7; maybe TRBD1 (5 bases). V was trimmed by 6 bases and J by 1 base, leaving 13 bases between them. CDR3 length: 14 residues. In germline, CDR1 is MNHEY, CDR2 SMNVEV (reference sequence). For the CDR3, the DNA is TGTGCCAGCAGCCTAAGACAGAATTCCTACGAGCAGTACTTC. Its protein product is CASSLRQNSYEQYF.

CDR3 protein: CASSAHMNTEAFF. The CDR3 nucleotides are TGTGCCAGCAGCGCACATATGAACACTGAAGCTTTCTTT. This chain uses TRBV11-2 with TRBJ1-1; unclear D gene. V was trimmed by 5 bases and J by 0 bases, leaving 7 bases between them. The CDR3 contains 13 residues. Germline V gene sequence: CDR1 SGHAT, CDR2 FQNNGV.

The chain has TRBV5-1 and TRBJ2-3, with unresolved D. The germline V gene encodes CDR1 SGHRS and CDR2 YFSETQ. CDR3 length equals 14 residues. The V and J ends lost 7 bases and 1 base respectively, with 13 bases between them. The CDR3 sequence is CASGPEPRTDTQYF. In DNA form, the CDR3 reads TGCGCCAGCGGCCCAGAACCTCGCACAGATACGCAGTATTTT. The full variable domain, in which reference TRBV5-1 and TRBJ2-3 provide the parts outside the CDR3, is KAGVTQTPRYLIKTRGQQVTLSCSPISGHRSVSWYQQTPGQGLQFLFEYFSETQRNKGNFPGRFSGRQFSNSRSEMNVSTLELGDSALYLCASGPEPRTDTQYFGPGTRLTVL.

CDR3 in DNA: TGTGCCAGCAGCTTAACCAGCGTAAAGGGGTACGAGCAGTACTTC. Its protein product is CASSLTSVKGYEQYF. The chain combines TRBV7-8 with TRBJ2-7, with D tentatively TRBD1 (5 bases). CDR1 is SGHVS and CDR2 is FQNEAQ in the germline V gene. The CDR3 length is 15 residues. The V and J ends lost 2 bases and 4 bases respectively, with 15 bases between them.

The genes are TRBV7-8 and TRBJ2-5, with 11 bases that match TRBD2. Germline CDR1 is SGHVS and CDR2 is FQNEAQ. This CDR3 spans 16 amino acids. J lost 2 bases, V lost 5 bases, and 7 bases had no gene match. The CDR3 DNA sequence: TGTGCCAGCAGCAGAACTAGCGGGGGCCGACAAGAGACCCAGTACTTC. Translating gives CASSRTSGGRQETQYF.

The chain employs TRBV30 and TRBJ2-2, with 11 bases fitting TRBD2. Germline V CDR1 and CDR2: GTSNPN, SVGIG (reference sequence). Trimming at V came to 3 bases and at J to 13 bases, leaving 4 bases not matched to a gene. This CDR3 spans 12 amino acids. CDR3 in amino acids: CAWRGLAAGLFF. The CDR3 bases are TGTGCCTGGAGGGGACTAGCGGCCGGGCTGTTTTTT.

The chain uses TRBV5-1 and TRBJ1-1; the D gene is possibly TRBD1 (5 bases). The length of the CDR3 is 14 residues. The V gene's germline CDR1 is SGHRS and CDR2 YFSETQ. The V end was cut by 0 bases, the J end by 4 bases, with 10 bases between. The CDR3 protein is CASSLEGVGTEAFF. CDR3 bases: TGCGCCAGCAGCTTGGAAGGGGTCGGCACTGAAGCTTTCTTT.

The V call is TRBV9, the J call TRBJ1-5; tentative D call: TRBD1 (6 bases). Germline V gene lookup returns CDR1 SGDLS and CDR2 YYNGEE. This CDR3 comprises 20 residues. Trimming stripped 4 bases from V and 0 bases from J, with 26 bases between. For the CDR3, the DNA is TGTGCCAGCAGCTCTTTGATTTGGGACATGCCATCGTATAGCAATCAGCCCCAGCATTTT. Translated: CASSSLIWDMPSYSNQPQHF.

The chain couples TRBV5-1 to TRBJ1-1; no clear D gene. CDR3 length: 14 residues. Deletions cut 1 base from V and 2 bases from J, with 9 bases between. Germline V lookup: CDR1 SGHRS, CDR2 YFSETQ. The CDR3 nucleotides read TGCGCCAGCAGCTTGTCCAGCGGAAACACTGAAGCTTTCTTT. Its translation is CASSLSSGNTEAFF.

This sequence joins TRBV19 and TRBJ1-5; D gene unclear. V gave up 5 bases and J gave up 2 bases, with 10 bases separating them. Germline V lookup: CDR1 LNHDA, CDR2 SQIVND (reference sequence). CDR3 length equals 14 residues. The CDR3 region has the DNA TGTGCCAGTAGTTCAGAGGGAGGCAATCAGCCCCAGCATTTT. It codes for CASSSEGGNQPQHF.